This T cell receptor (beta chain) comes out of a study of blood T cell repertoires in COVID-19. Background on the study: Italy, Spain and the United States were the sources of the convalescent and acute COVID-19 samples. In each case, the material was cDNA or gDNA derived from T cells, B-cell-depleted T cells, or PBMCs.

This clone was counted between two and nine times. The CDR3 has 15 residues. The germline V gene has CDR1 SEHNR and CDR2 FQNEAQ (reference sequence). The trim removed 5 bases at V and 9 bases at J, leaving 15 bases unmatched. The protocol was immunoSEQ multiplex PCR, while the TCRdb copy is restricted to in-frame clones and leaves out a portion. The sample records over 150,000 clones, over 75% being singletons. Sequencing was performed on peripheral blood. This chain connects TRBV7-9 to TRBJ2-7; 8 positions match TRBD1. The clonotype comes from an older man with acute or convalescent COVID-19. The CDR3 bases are TGTGCCAGCAGCCTCGGGACAGGCGACTACGAAGTGCAGTACTTC. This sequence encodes CASSLGTGDYEVQYF.